The 27 T cell receptor beta chains presented below share a single source sample, sequenced in a study of T cells after somatic rescue of genetic block. The assay was immunoSEQ multiplex PCR, and TCRdb's table has in-frame clones only and misses some. The sample carries about 110,000 clones, about 93% recorded once. Input material: peripheral blood mononuclear cells (PBMCs). The receptor source for this set is a woman under 30.

V usage is TRBV6-5 and J usage is TRBJ2-1, with D perhaps matching TRBD1 or TRBD2 (7 bases each). The CDR3 loop spans 14 amino acids. Germline CDR1 is MNHEY and CDR2 is SVGAGI. V dropped 5 bases and J dropped 9 bases, with 17 bases sitting between them. The CDR3: CASSKEPGGGEQFF. The CDR3 DNA is TGTGCCAGCAGTAAGGAGCCAGGGGGGGGTGAGCAGTTCTTC.

The genes are TRBV5-1 and TRBJ2-7; D might be TRBD1 (6 bases). The V and J ends lost 0 bases and 3 bases respectively, with 13 bases between them. This CDR3 contains 15 residues. The germline gives CDR1 SGHRS, CDR2 YFSETQ. This CDR3 reads CASSLGQGKGYEQYF. Here the CDR3 DNA reads TGCGCCAGCAGCTTGGGGCAGGGGAAGGGCTACGAGCAGTACTTC.

This clone was recorded a few times. The chain has TRBV29-1 and TRBJ1-5; the D gene is possibly TRBD1 (5 bases). Trimming removed 7 bases from V and 2 bases from J, with 15 bases in between. CDR3 length equals 14 residues. Germline CDR1 is SQVTM and CDR2 is ANQGSEA. CDR3 sequence reads: CSAGDWGGNQPQHF. CDR3 DNA sequence: TGCAGCGCGGGGGACTGGGGAGGCAATCAGCCCCAGCATTTT.

The chain joins TRBV28 to TRBJ1-2; D is uncertain. V was pared by 6 bases and J by 4 bases, with 12 bases between. Germline V gene data show CDR1 as MDHEN and CDR2 as SYDVKM. The CDR3 has 13 amino acids. The CDR3 DNA reads as TGTGCCAGCAGGCGGGAAGCCCCCTATGGCTACACCTTC. It encodes CASRREAPYGYTF.

The chain joins TRBV5-5 to TRBJ1-6, with 8 nucleotides matching TRBD1. Germline CDR1 and CDR2: SGHKS and YYEKEE (reference sequence). V shed 2 bases and J 10 bases; nucleotides not matched to a gene: 8. CDR3 length equals 15 residues. DNA for the CDR3: TGTGCCAGCAGCTTTCCAGGGGGCCAGGGGTCACCCCTCCACTTT. Translated, it gives CASSFPGGQGSPLHF.

The chain combines TRBV6-1 with TRBJ1-2; weak D call: TRBD1 (5 bases). The V gene's germline CDR1 is MNHNS and CDR2 SASEGT. This CDR3 has 11 residues. V lost 6 bases to trimming and J lost 8 bases, with 10 bases between them. CDR3 in DNA: TGTGCCAGCAGCGGGGGTGGCGGCTACACCTTC. Encoded protein: CASSGGGGYTF.

The V and J genes are TRBV9 and TRBJ2-7; D is perhaps TRBD1 or TRBD2 (5 bases each). This CDR3 contains 12 residues. CDR1 and CDR2 (germline): SGDLS, YYNGEE. The V end was cut by 3 bases, the J end by 4 bases, with 8 bases between. This CDR3 reads CASSGDGYEQYF. CDR3 DNA sequence: TGTGCCAGCAGCGGGGACGGGTACGAGCAGTACTTC.

The V gene is TRBV7-9, the J gene TRBJ1-1; D gene ambiguous. The germline gives CDR1 SEHNR, CDR2 FQNEAQ (reference sequence). With 5 bases removed from V and 3 bases from J, the gap between germline ends came to 7 bases. This CDR3 is 12 amino acids long. CDR3 protein: CASSRQHTEAFF. CDR3 sequence (DNA): TGTGCCAGCAGCCGTCAACACACTGAAGCTTTCTTT. The full variable domain, completed using reference TRBV7-9 and TRBJ1-1, is DTGVSQNPRHKITKRGQNVTFRCDPISEHNRLYWYRQTLGQGPEFLTYFQNEAQLEKSRLLSDRFSAERPKGSFSTLEIQRTEQGDSAMYLCASSRQHTEAFFGQGTRLTVV.

This clone was seen only once. V and J are TRBV13 and TRBJ1-3, with D unresolved. Germline V gives CDR1 PRHDT, CDR2 FYEKMQ (reference sequence). CDR3 length: 11 amino acids. V was shortened by 10 bases and J by 3 bases, with 7 bases between the two germline ends. CDR3: CATAGGNTIYF. In DNA, the CDR3 is TGTGCCACCGCAGGTGGAAACACCATATATTTT.

The rearrangement uses TRBV12-5 and TRBJ1-4; 7 bases agree with TRBD1. The CDR3 extends over 16 amino acids. V dropped 1 base and J dropped 5; count of bases not matched to a gene: 7. CDR1 and CDR2 from the germline V gene are LGHNT and FRNRAP. The CDR3 DNA reads TGTGCTAGTGGTTTGGGGAGGGACAGCGGGAATGAAAAACTGTTTTTT. As protein: CASGLGRDSGNEKLFF.

The chain links TRBV6-6 to TRBJ1-4, with D perhaps matching TRBD1 (6 bases). This CDR3 contains 14 residues. V dropped 6 bases and J dropped 8 bases, with 16 bases sitting between them. Germline V lookup: CDR1 MNHNY, CDR2 SVGAGI (reference sequence). Here the CDR3 reads CASSTRGRLEKLFF. In DNA form, the CDR3 reads TGTGCCAGCAGCACCAGGGGTAGGCTAGAAAAACTGTTTTTT.

The chain couples TRBV18 to TRBJ2-3; no firm D call. Trimming left V 3 bases short and J 2 bases short, with 6 bases between. The CDR3 contains 13 residues. Germline assignment: CDR1 KGHSH and CDR2 LQKENI. CDR3: CASSPRDTDTQYF. CDR3 DNA: TGTGCCAGCTCACCCCGAGACACAGATACGCAGTATTTT. The full variable domain, with the rest looked up from reference TRBV18 and TRBJ2-3, is NAGVMQNPRHLVRRRGQEARLRCSPMKGHSHVYWYRQLPEEGLKFMVYLQKENIIDESGMPKERFSAEFPKEGPSILRIQQVVRGDSAAYFCASSPRDTDTQYFGPGTRLTVL.

This chain uses TRBV27 with TRBJ2-7; tentative D call: TRBD1 (5 bases). Trimming took off 3 bases at V and 2 bases at J, with 11 bases between the two ends. Germline V gene sequence: CDR1 MNHEY, CDR2 SMNVEV (reference sequence). The CDR3 length is 14 residues. As DNA, the CDR3 is TGTGCCAGCAGTTTTGCAGGGCGAACCTACGAGCAGTACTTC. It codes for CASSFAGRTYEQYF.

The CDR3 protein is CAWRKGARTEAFF. The CDR3 bases are TGTGCCTGGAGGAAGGGGGCGCGCACTGAAGCTTTCTTT. J is TRBJ1-1 and V is TRBV30; 7 nucleotides match TRBD1. Germline CDR1 GTSNPN, CDR2 SVGIG (reference sequence). The CDR3 consists of 13 residues. Germline trimming cut 3 bases from V and 4 bases from J; bases unmatched to any gene: 5.

Comment on this clone: Other DNA sequences from this sample encode an identical CDR3 as well. V usage is TRBV7-9 and J usage is TRBJ2-2, with D possibly TRBD2 on 6 matching bases. This CDR3 contains 13 residues. From germline, CDR1 is SEHNR and CDR2 FQNEAQ (reference sequence). The V gene lost 6 bases and the J gene lost 1 base, with 6 bases spanning the gap. DNA of the CDR3: TGTGCCAGCAGTAGCGGGAACACCGGGGAGCTGTTTTTT. Its translation: CASSSGNTGELFF.

The rearrangement uses TRBV30 and TRBJ2-1; D not resolved. This CDR3 contains 16 residues. V was shortened by 3 bases and J by 2 bases, with 17 bases between the two germline ends. CDR1 GTSNPN and CDR2 SVGIG come from the germline V gene (reference sequence). CDR3 sequence: CAWRLSLDSPYNEQFF. The DNA of the CDR3 is TGTGCCTGGAGGCTAAGCCTAGATTCCCCCTACAATGAGCAGTTCTTC.

V is TRBV11-3 and J is TRBJ1-1; the D is unclear. CDR1 and CDR2 from the germline V gene are SGHNT and YENEEA. Trimming left V 8 bases short and J 2 bases short, with 12 bases between. The CDR3 loop spans 13 amino acids. CDR3 nucleotide sequence: TGTGCCAGCCGTCAGAGGGCCAACACTGAAGCTTTCTTT. Its translation: CASRQRANTEAFF. Full variable domain (rest looked up from reference TRBV11-3 and TRBJ1-1): EAGVVQSPRYKIIEKKQPVAFWCNPISGHNTLYWYLQNLGQGPELLIRYENEEAVDDSQLPKDRFSAERLKGVDSTLKIQPAELGDSAVYLCASRQRANTEAFFGQGTRLTVV.

V gene TRBV10-3 combines with J gene TRBJ1-2; D possibly corresponds to TRBD1 (5 bases). The CDR3 spans 13 residues. Trimming took 4 bases from V and 4 from J, leaving 10 bases between them. Per germline, CDR1 ENHRY and CDR2 SYGVKD. CDR3 sequence (DNA): TGTGCCATCAGTGGGGGGATTGTCTATGGCTACACCTTC. It translates to CAISGGIVYGYTF.

This chain links TRBV15 with TRBJ2-1; no clear D gene. Germline lookup yields CDR1 LNHNV and CDR2 YYDKDF (reference sequence). The V and J ends lost 6 bases and 5 bases respectively, with 11 bases between them. The CDR3 has 13 residues. CDR3 region: CATRKKAHNEQFF. The CDR3 DNA is TGTGCCACCAGGAAAAAAGCCCACAATGAGCAGTTCTTC.

This clone was seen a single time. This chain links TRBV6-1 with TRBJ2-3; 8 bases agree with TRBD2. CDR3 length: 15 amino acids. Germline CDR1 MNHNS, CDR2 SASEGT. Losses at the gene ends were 6 bases for V and 4 bases for J; bases not matched to a gene: 9. CDR3 nucleotides: TGTGCCAGCAGGACCCGTCGGGGGGGGCCAGATACGCAGTATTTT. Its protein is CASRTRRGGPDTQYF.

The chain is built from TRBV5-6 and TRBJ2-2, with 8 positions matching TRBD1. From germline, CDR1 is SGHDT and CDR2 YYEEEE. CDR3 size: 19 residues. J gave up 3 bases and V 4 bases, and 17 bases lay outside the gene matches. The CDR3 DNA reads TGTGCCAGCAGCCCCGGACCCATGGTGCAGGGGGCGGACACCGGGGAGCTGTTTTTT. Translated: CASSPGPMVQGADTGELFF.

The chain recombines TRBV19 with TRBJ1-1, with D possibly TRBD1 on 5 matching bases. CDR3 length equals 12 residues. The germline gives CDR1 LNHDA, CDR2 SQIVND (reference sequence). V lost 6 bases to trimming and J lost 6 bases, with 11 bases between them. This CDR3 reads CASRGLGAEAFF. CDR3 DNA sequence: TGTGCCAGTAGAGGGCTGGGGGCTGAAGCTTTCTTT.

V usage is TRBV9 and J usage is TRBJ2-2; no definite D call. The germline V gene encodes CDR1 SGDLS and CDR2 YYNGEE. The CDR3 is 11 amino acids. The V end was cut by 5 bases, the J end by 6 bases, with 5 bases between. CDR3 DNA: TGTGCCAGCAGGGGGTCCGGGGAGCTGTTTTTT. It encodes CASRGSGELFF.

The gene calls are TRBV28 and TRBJ2-7, with D possibly matching TRBD1 (5 bases). Germline CDR1 is MDHEN and CDR2 is SYDVKM. Trimming left V 6 bases short and J 6 bases short, with 18 bases between. The CDR3 loop spans 14 amino acids. The CDR3 loop is CASRSYKGRSEQYF. The CDR3 DNA sequence: TGTGCCAGCAGATCTTACAAGGGGCGAAGCGAGCAGTACTTC.

The rearrangement links TRBV2 to TRBJ2-2; TRBD2 matches 10 bases. Germline loops: CDR1 SNHLY, CDR2 FYNNEI. The CDR3 covers 18 residues. After removal of 8 bases from V and 1 base from J, the junction contained 13 bases not matched to a gene. CDR3 in amino acids: CASAKLPGLAKNTGELFF. The CDR3 bases are TGTGCCAGCGCCAAACTACCGGGACTAGCGAAGAACACCGGGGAGCTGTTTTTT. Combining the CDR3 with reference TRBV2 and TRBJ2-2 gives the whole variable domain EPEVTQTPSHQVTQMGQEVILRCVPISNHLYFYWYRQILGQKVEFLVSFYNNEISEKSEIFDDQFSVERPDGSNFTLKIRSTKLEDSAMYFCASAKLPGLAKNTGELFFGEGSRLTVL.

The V gene is TRBV5-6, the J gene TRBJ2-5; no clear D gene. V gave up 6 bases and J gave up 7 bases, with 10 bases separating them. CDR3 length: 11 amino acids. The germline gives CDR1 SGHDT, CDR2 YYEEEE. CDR3 DNA sequence: TGTGCCAGCACCCTTCTAGGGACCCAGTACTTC. It specifies CASTLLGTQYF.

In DNA, the CDR3 is TGTGCCTGGAGTAGCGGGGGGGCCGGGGAGCTGTTTTTT. It specifies CAWSSGGAGELFF. V is TRBV30 and J is TRBJ2-2, with 10 positions matching TRBD2. CDR3 length: 13 residues. Germline values: CDR1 GTSNPN, CDR2 SVGIG (reference sequence). V trimming: 2 bases; J trimming: 6 bases; junction bases outside the gene matches: 0.